The rows below give T cell receptor beta chains drawn from one sample of a study of cytomegalovirus exposure and HLA in healthy donors. This table comes from immunoSEQ multiplex PCR, and its TCRdb copy is limited to in-frame clones, with some not included. The sample contains roughly 100,000 clones, 66% of which appear only once. Sequenced sample: PBMCs. The source of these receptors is a woman in her 50s in good health and CMV-seronegative. CDR3s include the opening cysteine and the closing phenylalanine or tryptophan. Fields, in order: J gene, D gene, V gene, clone size, CDR3 protein, CDR3 DNA. A D gene is named only where the DNA matches it firmly. Size is stated for part of the rows, as once, few or many counts, or as a class when the clone is expanded.

j_call: TRBJ2-7; d_call: TRBD1; v_call: TRBV6-5; clone_size: .; cdr3_aa: CASSYFGQGHYEQYF; cdr3_nt: TGTGCCAGCAGTTACTTCGGACAGGGACACTACGAGCAGTACTTC
j_call: TRBJ1-5; d_call: TRBD1; v_call: TRBV29-1; clone_size: .; cdr3_aa: CSVTTGFDQPQHF; cdr3_nt: TGCAGCGTGACGACAGGGTTCGACCAGCCCCAGCATTTT
j_call: TRBJ1-5; d_call: .; v_call: TRBV19; clone_size: .; cdr3_aa: CASSQGHGRQSSQHF; cdr3_nt: TGTGCCAGTTCACAGGGTCACGGGAGGCAATCGTCCCAGCATTTT
j_call: TRBJ2-2; d_call: TRBD2; v_call: TRBV5-1; clone_size: few; cdr3_aa: CASSLGLAKNTGELFF; cdr3_nt: TGCGCCAGCAGCTTGGGACTAGCGAAGAACACCGGGGAGCTGTTTTTT
j_call: TRBJ2-5; d_call: TRBD1; v_call: TRBV5-1; clone_size: .; cdr3_aa: CASSLGGTDLQETQYF; cdr3_nt: TGCGCCAGCAGCTTGGGAGGGACAGACCTACAAGAGACCCAGTACTTC
j_call: TRBJ1-1; d_call: .; v_call: TRBV7-2; clone_size: .; cdr3_aa: CASSLYNEAFF; cdr3_nt: TGTGCCAGCAGCTTATATAATGAAGCTTTCTTT
j_call: TRBJ2-1; d_call: .; v_call: TRBV5-1; clone_size: .; cdr3_aa: CASSFWREGSNEQFF; cdr3_nt: TGCGCCAGCAGCTTTTGGCGGGAAGGGAGCAATGAGCAGTTCTTC
j_call: TRBJ2-1; d_call: TRBD2; v_call: TRBV2; clone_size: .; cdr3_aa: CASSESLRERLVEQFF; cdr3_nt: TGTGCCAGCAGTGAATCCCTGCGGGAGAGACTTGTTGAGCAGTTCTTC
j_call: TRBJ2-6; d_call: .; v_call: TRBV13; clone_size: .; cdr3_aa: CASSQSAGANVLAF; cdr3_nt: TGTGCCAGCAGCCAATCGGCTGGGGCCAACGTCCTGGCTTTC
j_call: TRBJ2-2; d_call: TRBD1; v_call: TRBV12-5; clone_size: once; cdr3_aa: CASGKGWGGQGANTGELFF; cdr3_nt: TGTGCTAGTGGCAAAGGCTGGGGGGGACAGGGGGCCAACACCGGGGAGCTGTTTTTT
j_call: TRBJ2-7; d_call: TRBD2; v_call: TRBV11-2; clone_size: .; cdr3_aa: CASNFGGFPYEQYF; cdr3_nt: TGTGCCAGTAACTTCGGGGGGTTCCCCTACGAGCAGTACTTC
j_call: TRBJ1-2; d_call: TRBD1; v_call: TRBV6-1; clone_size: few; cdr3_aa: CASSEGTATNYGYTF; cdr3_nt: TGTGCCAGCAGTGAGGGGACAGCAACAAACTATGGCTACACCTTC
j_call: TRBJ1-1; d_call: .; v_call: TRBV18; clone_size: .; cdr3_aa: CASSPRVTVGNTEAFF; cdr3_nt: TGTGCCAGCTCACCACGGGTGACAGTTGGGAACACTGAAGCTTTCTTT
j_call: TRBJ1-1; d_call: .; v_call: TRBV30; clone_size: few; cdr3_aa: CAWSRLRDAFF; cdr3_nt: TGTGCCTGGAGCCGCTTGCGGGACGCTTTCTTT
j_call: TRBJ1-1; d_call: TRBD1; v_call: TRBV18; clone_size: .; cdr3_aa: CASSQTGDTEAFF; cdr3_nt: TGTGCCAGCTCACAGACAGGGGACACTGAAGCTTTCTTT
j_call: TRBJ2-2; d_call: TRBD2; v_call: TRBV7-6; clone_size: .; cdr3_aa: CASSRASGVNTGELFF; cdr3_nt: TGTGCCAGCAGCCGGGCTAGCGGTGTGAACACCGGGGAGCTGTTTTTT
j_call: TRBJ1-1; d_call: TRBD1; v_call: TRBV2; clone_size: .; cdr3_aa: CASTPGTGNTEAFF; cdr3_nt: TGTGCCAGCACTCCTGGGACAGGGAACACTGAAGCTTTCTTT
j_call: TRBJ2-7; d_call: TRBD2; v_call: TRBV7-8; clone_size: .; cdr3_aa: CASSFFTSGEYEQYF; cdr3_nt: TGTGCCAGCAGCTTCTTTACTAGCGGGGAATACGAGCAGTACTTC
j_call: TRBJ2-7; d_call: TRBD1; v_call: TRBV27; clone_size: .; cdr3_aa: CASSTGQGASEQYF; cdr3_nt: TGTGCCAGCAGCACGGGACAGGGGGCCTCCGAGCAGTACTTC
j_call: TRBJ1-5; d_call: .; v_call: TRBV19; clone_size: .; cdr3_aa: CASSIGDGWNQPQHF; cdr3_nt: TGTGCCAGTAGTATTGGAGACGGTTGGAATCAGCCCCAGCATTTT
j_call: TRBJ2-3; d_call: .; v_call: TRBV4-1; clone_size: few; cdr3_aa: CASSQDRVGDTQYF; cdr3_nt: TGCGCCAGCAGCCAAGATCGCGTCGGAGATACGCAGTATTTT
j_call: TRBJ2-3; d_call: .; v_call: TRBV18; clone_size: .; cdr3_aa: CASSLGGSGSTDTQYF; cdr3_nt: TGTGCCAGCTCCCTAGGAGGTAGCGGCAGCACAGATACGCAGTATTTT
j_call: TRBJ1-6; d_call: TRBD1; v_call: TRBV27; clone_size: .; cdr3_aa: CASRPTGGVLLSPLHF; cdr3_nt: TGTGCCAGCAGGCCCACAGGGGGCGTTCTCCTCTCACCCCTCCACTTT
j_call: TRBJ2-7; d_call: TRBD2; v_call: TRBV11-2; clone_size: .; cdr3_aa: CASSLTSGPYEQYF; cdr3_nt: TGTGCCAGCAGCTTGACTAGCGGCCCCTACGAGCAGTACTTC
j_call: TRBJ2-7; d_call: .; v_call: TRBV10-3; clone_size: once; cdr3_aa: CAISTWDTLGEQYF; cdr3_nt: TGTGCCATATCGACTTGGGACACGCTGGGGGAGCAGTACTTC
j_call: TRBJ1-1; d_call: .; v_call: TRBV5-1; clone_size: few; cdr3_aa: CASSYMNTEAFF; cdr3_nt: TGCGCCAGCAGTTACATGAACACTGAAGCTTTCTTT
j_call: TRBJ1-1; d_call: .; v_call: TRBV5-4; clone_size: .; cdr3_aa: CASSSSAGQNTEAFF; cdr3_nt: TGTGCCAGCAGCTCGTCGGCAGGGCAGAACACTGAAGCTTTCTTT
j_call: TRBJ2-7; d_call: .; v_call: TRBV18; clone_size: .; cdr3_aa: CASATTGPSYEQYF; cdr3_nt: TGTGCCAGCGCTACTACAGGTCCTTCCTACGAGCAGTACTTC
j_call: TRBJ2-3; d_call: TRBD1; v_call: TRBV11-3; clone_size: .; cdr3_aa: CASSLPGQGTDTQYF; cdr3_nt: TGTGCCAGCAGCTTACCGGGACAGGGGACAGATACGCAGTATTTT
j_call: TRBJ2-3; d_call: .; v_call: TRBV7-9; clone_size: few; cdr3_aa: CASSLQASTDTQYF; cdr3_nt: TGTGCCAGCAGCTTACAGGCTAGCACAGATACGCAGTATTTT
j_call: TRBJ2-1; d_call: TRBD1; v_call: TRBV7-2; clone_size: .; cdr3_aa: CASSLLGGATYNEQFF; cdr3_nt: TGTGCCAGCAGCTTATTAGGGGGCGCCACCTACAATGAGCAGTTCTTC
j_call: TRBJ2-3; d_call: .; v_call: TRBV4-2; clone_size: .; cdr3_aa: CASSQDRTDTQYF; cdr3_nt: TGTGCCAGCAGCCAGGACAGAACAGATACGCAGTATTTT
j_call: TRBJ1-1; d_call: .; v_call: TRBV7-9; clone_size: .; cdr3_aa: CASSPTVLNTEAFF; cdr3_nt: TGTGCCAGCAGCCCGACAGTTCTGAACACTGAAGCTTTCTTT
j_call: TRBJ2-3; d_call: TRBD2; v_call: TRBV11-2; clone_size: .; cdr3_aa: CASSPWSGGRIDTQYF; cdr3_nt: TGTGCCAGCAGCCCATGGAGCGGGGGGAGAATAGATACGCAGTATTTT
j_call: TRBJ1-4; d_call: .; v_call: TRBV29-1; clone_size: few; cdr3_aa: CSVTNRAQLFF; cdr3_nt: TGCAGCGTTACAAACAGGGCACAACTGTTTTTT
j_call: TRBJ1-5; d_call: .; v_call: TRBV6-6; clone_size: .; cdr3_aa: CASRFIDNSNQPQHF; cdr3_nt: TGTGCCAGCAGATTCATAGATAATAGCAATCAGCCCCAGCATTTT
j_call: TRBJ2-3; d_call: .; v_call: TRBV5-1; clone_size: .; cdr3_aa: CASSYDGTSTDTQYF; cdr3_nt: TGCGCCAGCAGCTATGACGGGACTAGCACAGATACGCAGTATTTT
j_call: TRBJ1-2; d_call: TRBD1; v_call: TRBV27; clone_size: once; cdr3_aa: CARGTGTYGYTF; cdr3_nt: TGTGCCAGAGGGACAGGGACCTATGGCTACACCTTC
j_call: TRBJ1-2; d_call: .; v_call: TRBV9; clone_size: .; cdr3_aa: CASSVVPGVNYGYTF; cdr3_nt: TGTGCCAGCAGCGTAGTCCCCGGGGTTAACTATGGCTACACCTTC
j_call: TRBJ1-1; d_call: TRBD1; v_call: TRBV4-2; clone_size: .; cdr3_aa: CASSQGGRQGDTEAFF; cdr3_nt: TGTGCCAGCAGCCAAGGGGGTCGGCAGGGGGACACTGAAGCTTTCTTT
j_call: TRBJ1-3; d_call: TRBD1; v_call: TRBV9; clone_size: .; cdr3_aa: CASSLDRGRGSGNTIYF; cdr3_nt: TGTGCCAGCAGCCTGGACAGGGGTCGAGGGTCGGGAAACACCATATATTTT
j_call: TRBJ2-7; d_call: TRBD1; v_call: TRBV4-1; clone_size: .; cdr3_aa: CASSQDRENDEQYF; cdr3_nt: TGCGCCAGCAGCCAGGACAGGGAAAACGACGAGCAGTACTTC
j_call: TRBJ1-4; d_call: TRBD1; v_call: TRBV6-1; clone_size: few; cdr3_aa: CASNPTGANEKLFF; cdr3_nt: TGTGCCAGCAATCCGACAGGGGCTAATGAAAAACTGTTTTTT
j_call: TRBJ2-3; d_call: .; v_call: TRBV4-1; clone_size: .; cdr3_aa: CASSQDDFPSGTQYF; cdr3_nt: TGCGCCAGCAGCCAAGATGACTTCCCGTCGGGTACGCAGTATTTT
j_call: TRBJ2-1; d_call: TRBD2; v_call: TRBV7-2; clone_size: .; cdr3_aa: CASSLSTGGTSGTYNEQFF; cdr3_nt: TGTGCCAGCAGCTTATCGACGGGGGGGACTAGCGGGACCTACAATGAGCAGTTCTTC
j_call: TRBJ2-7; d_call: TRBD2; v_call: TRBV29-1; clone_size: few; cdr3_aa: CSVEKLAGGSYEQYF; cdr3_nt: TGCAGCGTTGAAAAACTAGCGGGGGGATCCTACGAGCAGTACTTC
j_call: TRBJ1-5; d_call: .; v_call: TRBV15; clone_size: .; cdr3_aa: CATSRDIRGRDQPQHF; cdr3_nt: TGTGCCACCAGCAGAGATATCAGGGGAAGGGATCAGCCCCAGCATTTT
j_call: TRBJ2-4; d_call: TRBD1; v_call: TRBV5-1; clone_size: .; cdr3_aa: CASGPGDRKNIQYF; cdr3_nt: TGCGCCAGCGGCCCCGGGGACAGAAAAAACATTCAGTACTTC
j_call: TRBJ2-7; d_call: TRBD1; v_call: TRBV27; clone_size: .; cdr3_aa: CASSTPGQGYEQYF; cdr3_nt: TGTGCCAGCAGTACCCCAGGACAGGGCTACGAGCAGTACTTC
j_call: TRBJ2-7; d_call: TRBD1; v_call: TRBV7-9; clone_size: .; cdr3_aa: CASSLATGGGSYEQYF; cdr3_nt: TGTGCCAGCAGCTTAGCGACAGGGGGTGGCTCCTACGAGCAGTACTTC
j_call: TRBJ1-2; d_call: TRBD1; v_call: TRBV19; clone_size: few; cdr3_aa: CASTGQGNYGYTF; cdr3_nt: TGTGCCAGTACGGGACAGGGGAACTATGGCTACACCTTC
j_call: TRBJ2-6; d_call: TRBD1; v_call: TRBV6-5; clone_size: .; cdr3_aa: CASSYSTGFGANVLTF; cdr3_nt: TGTGCCAGCAGTTACTCGACAGGGTTCGGGGCCAACGTCCTGACTTTC
j_call: TRBJ2-5; d_call: .; v_call: TRBV9; clone_size: .; cdr3_aa: CASSVNFGLETQYF; cdr3_nt: TGTGCCAGCAGCGTGAACTTCGGACTGGAGACCCAGTACTTC